This T cell receptor (beta chain) was sequenced during a study of T cell responses to AZD1222 COVID-19 vaccine. Profiled with immunoSEQ multiplex PCR; TCRdb holds only in-frame clones, not every one. The data show tens of thousands of clones, with around 83% seen just once and about an eighth held by the top ten. Findings and limits, study-wide: Targets within unmutated variant regions were reportedly found for nearly half of spike-specific TCRs.

Of note for this clone: No antigen is known for it. A read error may account for a junction end that differs from germline.

This sequence was found in an adult in good health. The input for sequencing was peripheral blood, taken on day 0 of AZD1222 vaccination.

The CDR3 loop reads CASRSDGANEKLFF. Here the CDR3 DNA reads TGTGCCAGCAGATCAGACGGGGCTAACGAAAAACTGTTTTTT. V gene TRBV7-2 combines with J gene TRBJ1-4; D perhaps matches TRBD1 (5 bases). The CDR3 is 14 amino acids. CDR1 and CDR2 from the germline V gene are SGHTA and FQGNSA.